This T cell receptor beta chain originates from a study of early T cells in non-severe SARS-CoV-2 infection. Broader study findings: VDJdb matching, biased toward anti-spike CD8 responses, missed private and CD4 specificities.

V gave up 5 bases and J gave up 2 bases; unmatched junction bases: 9. The CDR3 sequence is 17 residues long. TCRdb processed the 5' RACE reads anew with MiXCR; each CDR3 protein has one entry. Among over 30,000 distinct CDR3 sequences listed, less than 8% were seen once. This clonotype was observed a few times. Its antigen is as yet unknown. This TCR derives from an adult who was a healthcare worker with PCR-confirmed SARS-CoV-2 infection or an uninfected control (not recorded which). The chain employs TRBV12-3 or TRBV12-4 and TRBJ2-3, with 11 nucleotides matching TRBD2. Sequencing was carried out using whole blood. CDR3 in amino acids: CASSPSLTSGATDTQYF. For the CDR3, the DNA is TGTGCCAGCAGTCCCAGCCTGACTAGCGGGGCCACAGATACGCAGTATTTT.